The clone carrying this T cell receptor (beta chain) was seen only a few times. Its target is not known. Sequence at one end of the junction differs from germline and may be a read error. RNA transcripts were the template, and TCR beta CDR3 regions were amplified from them. RT-PCR in the first round used HTBI primers; a second-round multiplex PCR followed. TCRdb reprocessed the multiplex PCR reads via MiXCR and lists one record per CDR3 protein. The sample includes fewer than 650,000 distinct CDR3 sequences, 22% of them seen just once. The data were obtained in a study of Graves' ophthalmopathy and Graves' hyperthyroidism. Study results and caveats: A 13-signature model separated ophthalmopathy from stable hyperthyroidism, reaching around 90% sensitivity and less than 82% specificity cross-validated.

Hyperthyroidism cases were recent diagnoses of under 2 months' duration in people aged 18 to 65. Patients were excluded if they had other autoimmune diseases or uncontrolled infections, and likewise if pregnancy or lactation applied. As diagnostic evidence, clinical symptoms, serum thyroxine, TRAb, thyroid ultrasound and orbital computed tomography were relied upon. The CDR3 totals 17 residues. CDR1 is MNHNS, CDR2 SASEGT, per germline. The sequencing sample was made of peripheral blood. The sequence was obtained from a woman in her late teens or twenties with stable Graves' hyperthyroidism. Some clones in this sample may be carry-over from other donors' samples. This chain joins TRBV6-1 and TRBJ2-4, with TRBD2 matching 7 bases. For the CDR3, the DNA is TGTGCCAGCAGTGAAGTGGGGAGGGTCCTAGCCAAAAACATTAAGTACTTC. Translating it yields CASSEVGRVLAKNIKYF.